The source of this T cell receptor (beta chain) is a study of blood T cells in healthy people across ages. CDR3 size: 18 residues. Germline CDR1 reads ENHRY; CDR2 reads SYGVKD. Caucasian individuals from Russia who were healthy and aged roughly 6 to 90 acted as donors. It was ten milliliters of peripheral blood that were drawn from each donor. Extraction yielded at least 5.5 micrograms of total RNA per sample. On this clonotype itself: The junction shows a germline mismatch at one end, possibly a read error.

A sample-barcoded 5' primer and a J-beta primer mix were used in a second PCR of roughly 6 to 12 cycles. MiXCR, applied by TCRdb to the 5' RACE reads, yields one record per CDR3 protein. The top ten clones hold roughly 23% of a sample with around 1,900,000 distinct CDR3 sequences, about 39% of them seen once. What was sequenced was blood. V is TRBV10-3 and J is TRBJ2-6; 8 bases line up with TRBD2. This clonotype originated in a human donor in good health. CDR3 amino acids: CATRAPSGGPDGVNVLTF. The CDR3 bases are TGTGCCACGCGTGCCCCTTCGGGGGGGCCTGATGGGGTCAACGTCCTGACTTTC.